This TCR beta chain comes out of a study of blood T cell repertoires in COVID-19. For the study at large: Acute and convalescent COVID-19 samples came from the United States, Italy and Spain. From T cells, B-cell-depleted T cells, or PBMCs came the material, which was cDNA or gDNA.

CDR1 MRHNA and CDR2 SNTAGT come from the germline V gene. Trimming cost V 6 bases and J 8 bases; bases outside gene matches: 6. The CDR3 sequence is 13 residues long. In the authors' methods: The authors estimated nucleated cell counts from reference gene primer amplification. Repertoires were generated with immunoSEQ multiplex PCR, while TCRdb's copy carries only in-frame clones and drops some. V, J and clone size were drawn from that table, and D and trimming were deduced from the DNA. The sample carries 90,000 or so clones, 81% recorded once. The rearrangement joins TRBV6-4 to TRBJ1-2, with 10 bases matching TRBD1. Sequenced input: peripheral blood. The TCR comes from an elderly man with active or convalescent COVID-19. Written as DNA, the CDR3 is TGTGCCAGCAGCCTCCGACAGGGGGCAGGCTACACCTTC. Amino acids: CASSLRQGAGYTF.